This section outlines one TCR beta chain sequence together with its context. The antigen remains undetermined. This entry belongs to a study of cytomegalovirus exposure and HLA in healthy donors. Study summary: In a later analysis, it was reported that the 110 or so validation repertoires had been produced on the same platform as the 670 or so repertoires belonging to the first cohort.

V trimming: 4 bases; J trimming: 7 bases; junction bases outside the gene matches: 14. This CDR3 region has 18 residues. Germline CDR1 is SGHRS and CDR2 is YFSETQ. This table comes from immunoSEQ multiplex PCR, and its TCRdb copy is limited to in-frame clones, with some not included. The table shows 150,000 to 160,000 clones, with approximately 86% occurring only once. Study findings and constraints: Later, an analysis found that TCR clusters from the first cohort tended to co-occur in the 95 to 150 validation repertoires.

This chain connects TRBV5-1 to TRBJ2-1, with 13 bases identical to TRBD2. This TCR was recovered from a man younger than 30 in good health and CMV-seropositive. The sequencing sample was made of PBMCs. The CDR3 bases are TGCGCCAGCAGCCCGAGGACCAAGGGACTAGCGGGAACGAATGAGCAGTTCTTC. It encodes CASSPRTKGLAGTNEQFF.